The 5 T cell receptor beta chains reported below all come from one sample, sequenced in a study of vaccination effects on CD4 cells after COVID-19. Produced via immunoSEQ multiplex PCR; TCRdb's table is partial and in-frame only. This table holds fewer than 30,000 clones, roughly 70% found once. Ahead of sequencing, the ViraFEST assay grew antigen-specific CD4+ T cells using viral peptide pools. Isolation of CD4+ T cells took place after nine to ten days of culture. The healthy vaccine recipients, who had no prior SARS-CoV-2 infection, showed negative nucleocapsid antibodies. These receptors are not linked to any known antigen. The sample was CD4+ T cells from PBMCs cultured with HCoV-NL63 spike peptides, taken before COVID-19 vaccination. These receptors were taken from a human donor who received a COVID-19 vaccine.

This sequence joins TRBV6-6 and TRBJ2-7, with 12 bases lining up with TRBD2. Looked up from germline, CDR1 is MNHNY and CDR2 is SVGAGI (reference sequence). V shed 8 bases and J 4 bases; nucleotides not matched to a gene: 9. The CDR3 runs 15 residues. CDR3 protein: CASSRRTSGKYEQYF. CDR3 sequence (DNA): TGTGCCAGCTCCCGACGGACTAGCGGGAAATACGAGCAGTACTTC.

The rearrangement joins TRBV5-6 to TRBJ2-5; no reliable D call. The length of the CDR3 is 15 residues. The V gene's germline CDR1 is SGHDT and CDR2 YYEEEE. V lost 1 base, J lost 7 bases, and 17 bases lay in between. CDR3 in amino acids: CASSLRSPTVGTQYF. DNA for the CDR3: TGTGCCAGCAGCTTGAGAAGCCCTACCGTGGGGACCCAGTACTTC.

This chain connects TRBV6-5 to TRBJ1-5; unclear D gene. CDR1 and CDR2 from the germline V gene are MNHEY and SVGAGI. V shed 2 bases and J shed 3 bases, with 5 bases lying between them. This CDR3 has 13 amino acids. CDR3 loop: CASSYSINQPQHF. The CDR3 nucleotides read TGTGCCAGCAGTTACAGTATCAATCAGCCCCAGCATTTT.

This clone was found a few times. The chain has TRBV20-1 and TRBJ1-3, with 10 bases identical to TRBD1. With V trimmed by 3 bases and J by 4 bases, 9 bases remained unmatched. This CDR3 comprises 16 residues. Germline V lookup: CDR1 DFQATT, CDR2 SNEGSKA (reference sequence). The CDR3 spells CSASNADRGQGNTIYF. The CDR3 nucleotides are TGCAGTGCTAGTAACGCAGACAGGGGGCAAGGAAACACCATATATTTT.

The genes are TRBV5-4 and TRBJ2-7; a possible D gene is TRBD2 (7 bases). V was cut by 3 bases and J by 4 bases, with 17 bases left in between. There are 15 residues in the CDR3. Germline values: CDR1 SGHNT, CDR2 YYREEE (reference sequence). The CDR3 sequence is CASSSERGGRYEQYF. In DNA, the CDR3 is TGTGCCAGCAGCTCTGAAAGGGGGGGCCGTTACGAGCAGTACTTC.